This is a list of T cell receptor beta chains from one sample in a study of T cell responses to AZD1222 COVID-19 vaccine. Clones were sequenced by immunoSEQ multiplex PCR, and TCRdb holds only the in-frame ones, with some missing. The repertoire includes 100,000 to 150,000 clones, more than 80% of them detected once, and roughly 4.2% sits in the top ten. The source was peripheral blood, collected on day 0 of AZD1222 vaccination. The receptors shown here come from an adult in good health. Both conserved end residues are part of each CDR3. D genes are given only for firm matches. Clone size is given for some rows only: seen once, a few or many times, or a class if the clone is expanded.

v_gene: TRBV28
abundance: .
len: 14
j_gene: TRBJ1-2
d_gene: .
CDR3aa: CASTRDRRSYGYTF
CDR3nt: TGTGCCAGCACCAGAGACAGGCGCAGCTATGGCTACACCTTC

v_gene: TRBV2
abundance: once
len: 15
j_gene: TRBJ1-3
d_gene: TRBD1
CDR3aa: CASTGQGSPGNTIYF
CDR3nt: TGTGCCAGCACTGGACAGGGGAGCCCTGGAAACACCATATATTTT

v_gene: TRBV27
abundance: .
len: 15
j_gene: TRBJ2-2
d_gene: .
CDR3aa: CASSFRGGKTGELFF
CDR3nt: TGTGCCAGCAGTTTCAGAGGGGGGAAGACCGGGGAGCTGTTTTTT

v_gene: TRBV5-1
abundance: .
len: 13
j_gene: TRBJ1-5
d_gene: .
CDR3aa: CASRRDGNQPQHF
CDR3nt: TGCGCCAGCAGACGCGACGGCAATCAGCCCCAGCATTTT

v_gene: TRBV3-1/TRBV3-2
abundance: .
len: 11
j_gene: TRBJ2-7
d_gene: .
CDR3aa: CASSHSYEQYF
CDR3nt: TGTGCCAGCAGCCATTCCTACGAGCAGTACTTC

v_gene: TRBV6-5
abundance: .
len: 13
j_gene: TRBJ2-3
d_gene: .
CDR3aa: CASNRVDTDTQYF
CDR3nt: TGTGCCAGCAACAGGGTGGACACAGATACGCAGTATTTT

v_gene: TRBV19
abundance: once
len: 14
j_gene: TRBJ1-1
d_gene: .
CDR3aa: CASRPGDLNTEAFF
CDR3nt: TGTGCCAGCAGACCCGGCGACTTAAACACTGAAGCTTTCTTT

v_gene: TRBV9
abundance: few
len: 13
j_gene: TRBJ1-2
d_gene: TRBD1
CDR3aa: CASSLRDRNGYTF
CDR3nt: TGTGCCAGCAGCCTCCGGGACAGAAATGGCTACACCTTC

v_gene: TRBV5-4
abundance: .
len: 19
j_gene: TRBJ2-5
d_gene: TRBD2
CDR3aa: CASSLGRTSGGADQETQYF
CDR3nt: TGTGCCAGCAGCTTGGGACGGACTAGCGGGGGGGCGGATCAAGAGACCCAGTACTTC

v_gene: TRBV5-1
abundance: .
len: 14
j_gene: TRBJ1-1
d_gene: .
CDR3aa: CASSPTGEGTEAFF
CDR3nt: TGCGCCAGCAGCCCCACGGGGGAGGGCACTGAAGCTTTCTTT